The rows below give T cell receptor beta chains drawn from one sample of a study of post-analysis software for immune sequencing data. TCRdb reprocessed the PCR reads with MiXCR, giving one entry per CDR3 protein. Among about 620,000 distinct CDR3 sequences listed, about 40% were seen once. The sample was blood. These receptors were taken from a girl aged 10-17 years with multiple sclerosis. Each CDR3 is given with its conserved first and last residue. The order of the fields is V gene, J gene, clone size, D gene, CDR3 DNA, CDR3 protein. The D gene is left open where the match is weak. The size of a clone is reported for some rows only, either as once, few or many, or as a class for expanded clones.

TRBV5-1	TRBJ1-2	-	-	TGCGCCAGCAGCTTGGCCCCGGCGGGGGGCTACACCTTC	CASSLAPAGGYTF
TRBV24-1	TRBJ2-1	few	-	TGTGCCACCAGTGATACTAGACCCTACAATGAGCAGTTCTTC	CATSDTRPYNEQFF
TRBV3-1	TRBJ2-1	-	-	TGTGCCAGCACCGGGCCGGGGGCGCGGGACAATGAGCAGTTCTTC	CASTGPGARDNEQFF
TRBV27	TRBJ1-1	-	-	TGTGCCAGCACTAAACCTCCGGCAGGGACCACTGAAGCTTTCTTT	CASTKPPAGTTEAFF
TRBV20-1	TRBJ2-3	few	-	TGCAGTGCTAGCCCGACTACAGACCGCACAGATACGCAGTATTTT	CSASPTTDRTDTQYF
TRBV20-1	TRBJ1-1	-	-	TGCAGTGCCCTAGAGGGGGGTCTCTCCGAAGCTTTCTTT	CSALEGGLSEAFF
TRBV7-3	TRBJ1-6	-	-	TGTGCCAGCAGCCCAACCAGGAGGGGAGGGAATTCACCCCTCCACTTT	CASSPTRRGGNSPLHF
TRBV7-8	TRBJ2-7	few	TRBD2	TGTGCTAGCAGCTTTAGCGGGAGGGCTCACGAGCAGTACTTC	CASSFSGRAHEQYF
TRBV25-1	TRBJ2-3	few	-	TGTGCCAGCAGTACCCCCACAGATACGCAGTATTTT	CASSTPTDTQYF
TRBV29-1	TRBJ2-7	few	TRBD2	TGCAGCGTTGAGGTGCGGGGGGCTTCCTACGAGCAGTACTTC	CSVEVRGASYEQYF
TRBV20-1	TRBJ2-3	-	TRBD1	TGCGGTGCTGAGGGGGCCCGAGACGCAACTAGCACAGATACGCAGTATTTT	CGAEGARDATSTDTQYF
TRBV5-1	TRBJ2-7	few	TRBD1	TGCGCCAGCAGCCCCGGGACAGGGGACCATCGGTACGAGCAGTACTTC	CASSPGTGDHRYEQYF
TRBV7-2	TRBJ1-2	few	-	TGTGCCAGCAGCAGACGGGACGGGCGATCTAACTATGGCTACACCTTC	CASSRRDGRSNYGYTF
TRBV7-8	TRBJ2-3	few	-	TGTGCCAGCAGCTTCAGCGGGCACAGCACAGATACGCAGTATTTT	CASSFSGHSTDTQYF
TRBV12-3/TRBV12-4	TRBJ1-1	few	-	TGTGCCAGCAGTTTCACCAGGGCATGGGTCGCTTTCTTT	CASSFTRAWVAFF
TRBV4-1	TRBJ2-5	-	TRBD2	TGCGCCAGCAGCCAAGATCGACTAGCCCGTGAGACCCAGTACTTC	CASSQDRLARETQYF
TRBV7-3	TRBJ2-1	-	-	TGTGCCAGCAGCTTACGAGAGGACTCCTACAATGAGCAGTTCTTC	CASSLREDSYNEQFF
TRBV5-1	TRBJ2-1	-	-	TGCGCCAGCGGAGGGATTGGCGGGAATGAGCAGTTCTTC	CASGGIGGNEQFF
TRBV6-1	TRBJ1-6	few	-	TGTGCCAGCAGTCGAGGGAGCTCCTATAATTCACCCCTCCACTTT	CASSRGSSYNSPLHF
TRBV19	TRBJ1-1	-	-	TGTGCCAGATCGGGACAGAACACTGAAGCTTTCTTT	CARSGQNTEAFF
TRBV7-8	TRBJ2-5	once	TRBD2	TGTGCCAGCAGCTTAGTCCCTAGCGGGACGTGGGAGACCCAGTACTTC	CASSLVPSGTWETQYF
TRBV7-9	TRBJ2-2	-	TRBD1	TGTGCCAGCAGCTTCCGGACAGGGGAAACCGGGGAGCTGTTTTTT	CASSFRTGETGELFF
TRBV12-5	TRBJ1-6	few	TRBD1	TGTGCTAGTGGCTTGGGACAGGGCGAAAATTCACCCCTCCACTTT	CASGLGQGENSPLHF
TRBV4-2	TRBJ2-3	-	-	TGTGCCAGCAGCCCCACTTCAGATACGCAGTATTTT	CASSPTSDTQYF
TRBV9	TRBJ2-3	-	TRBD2	TGTGCCAGCAGCGTTTCTCTAGCGGGGGCAGATACGCAGTATTTT	CASSVSLAGADTQYF
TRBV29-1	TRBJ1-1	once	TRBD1	TGCAGCGTGACGCGCAGGGGGACCGGGATGAACACTGAAGCTTTCTTT	CSVTRRGTGMNTEAFF
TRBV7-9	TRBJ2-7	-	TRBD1	TGTGCCAGCAGCTTACTAGTGTCAGGGGGTCTCTACGAGCAGTACTTC	CASSLLVSGGLYEQYF
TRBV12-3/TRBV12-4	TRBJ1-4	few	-	TGTGCCAGCAGTTTGGCGGGGGGGACTAATGAAAAACTGTTTTTT	CASSLAGGTNEKLFF
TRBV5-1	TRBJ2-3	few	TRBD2	TGCGCCAGCAGACCAGCGGGGCTCACAGATACGCAGTATTTT	CASRPAGLTDTQYF
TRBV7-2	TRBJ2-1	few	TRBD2	TGTGCCAGCAGCTTATTAGGACTAGCGGGGGGACTCAATGAGCAGTTCTTC	CASSLLGLAGGLNEQFF
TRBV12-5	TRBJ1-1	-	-	TGTGCTAGTGGAAGGCAGCTGAACACTGAAGCTTTCTTT	CASGRQLNTEAFF
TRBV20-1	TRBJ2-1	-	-	TGCAGTGCTAGCTCCTTTAGGCCTGAGCAGTTCTTC	CSASSFRPEQFF
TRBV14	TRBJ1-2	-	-	TGTGCCAGCAGCCAAGCCGGGACCCCATATGGCTACACCTTC	CASSQAGTPYGYTF
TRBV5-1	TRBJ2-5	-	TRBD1	TGCGCCAGCAGCTTAAACAGGGGAAGAGTCCAAGAGACCCAGTACTTC	CASSLNRGRVQETQYF
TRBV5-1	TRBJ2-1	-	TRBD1	TGCGCCAGCAGCTTCGACAGGGAGAGCTCCTACAATGAGCAGTTCTTC	CASSFDRESSYNEQFF
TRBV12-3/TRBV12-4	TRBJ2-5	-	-	TGTGCCAGCAGTTTAAGGGTGGAGACCCAGTACTTC	CASSLRVETQYF
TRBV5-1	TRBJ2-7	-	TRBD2	TGCGCCAGCAGCTTGGGGGACTACTCCTACGAGCAGTACTTC	CASSLGDYSYEQYF
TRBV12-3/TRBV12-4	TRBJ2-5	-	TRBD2	TGTGCCAGCAGTTTAGGCTCTACTAGCGGGGGAGAGACCCAGTACTTC	CASSLGSTSGGETQYF
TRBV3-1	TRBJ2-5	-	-	TGTGCCAACAGCCTGAACAGTCCTTTGGTGCAGTACTTC	CANSLNSPLVQYF
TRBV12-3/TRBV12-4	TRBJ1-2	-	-	TGTGCCAGCAGTCCGCGTCATTTCAATGGCTACACCTTC	CASSPRHFNGYTF
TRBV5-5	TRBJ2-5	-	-	TGTGCCAGCAGCACTTCGACACGGCATTGGCAAGAGACCCAGTACTTC	CASSTSTRHWQETQYF